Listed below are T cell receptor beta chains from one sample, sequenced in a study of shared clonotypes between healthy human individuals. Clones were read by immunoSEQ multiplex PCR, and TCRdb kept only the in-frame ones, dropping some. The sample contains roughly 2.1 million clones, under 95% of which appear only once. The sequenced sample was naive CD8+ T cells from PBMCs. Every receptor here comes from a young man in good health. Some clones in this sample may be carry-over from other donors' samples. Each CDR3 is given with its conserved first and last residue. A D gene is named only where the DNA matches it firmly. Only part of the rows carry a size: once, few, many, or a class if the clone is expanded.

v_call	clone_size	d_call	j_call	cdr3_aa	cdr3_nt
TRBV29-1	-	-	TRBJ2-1	CSAVGGVIYNEQFF	TGCAGCGCCGTGGGTGGGGTAATCTACAATGAGCAGTTCTTC
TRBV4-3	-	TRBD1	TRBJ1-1	CASSPGTGMNTEAFF	TGCGCCAGCAGCCCCGGGACAGGGATGAACACTGAAGCTTTCTTT
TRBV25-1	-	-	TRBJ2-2	CASSLGTGELFF	TGTGCCAGCAGTTTGGGCACCGGGGAGCTGTTTTTT
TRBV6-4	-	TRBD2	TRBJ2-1	CASSLAGGPGHEQFF	TGTGCCAGCAGCCTAGCGGGAGGGCCAGGCCATGAGCAGTTCTTC
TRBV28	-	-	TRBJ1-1	CASIRLTEAFF	TGTGCCAGCATCAGGTTGACTGAAGCTTTCTTT
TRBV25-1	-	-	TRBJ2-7	CASSESSEGRNLEQYF	TGTGCCAGCAGTGAATCGAGTGAGGGCCGGAACCTCGAGCAGTACTTC
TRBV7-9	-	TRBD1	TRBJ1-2	CASSSEMQGVYGYTF	TGTGCCAGCAGCTCCGAAATGCAGGGGGTATATGGCTACACCTTC
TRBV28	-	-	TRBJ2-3	CASTLGSSSTDTQYF	TGTGCCAGCACCCTAGGGTCTTCTAGCACAGATACGCAGTATTTT
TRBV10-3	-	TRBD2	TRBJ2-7	CATLSGGGLTYEQYF	TGTGCCACCCTTTCCGGGGGGGGATTAACCTACGAGCAGTACTTC
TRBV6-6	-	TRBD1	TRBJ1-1	CASTDRGENTEAFF	TGTGCCAGCACCGACAGGGGCGAGAACACTGAAGCTTTCTTT
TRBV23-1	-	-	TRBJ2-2	CASSQSIEGGNTGELFF	TGCGCCAGCAGTCAATCGATAGAGGGTGGAAACACCGGGGAGCTGTTTTTT
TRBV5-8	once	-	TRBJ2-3	CASIRWTGPSTDTQYF	TGTGCCAGCATCCGGTGGACGGGACCTAGCACAGATACGCAGTATTTT
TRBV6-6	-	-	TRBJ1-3	CASSYPPGSGNTIYF	TGTGCCAGCAGTTACCCCCCCGGCTCTGGAAACACCATATATTTT
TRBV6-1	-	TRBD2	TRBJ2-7	CASSEGLAAVYEQYF	TGTGCCAGCTCCGAGGGACTAGCGGCCGTCTACGAGCAGTACTTC
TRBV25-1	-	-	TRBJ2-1	CASSAVEQFF	TGTGCCAGCAGTGCCGTGGAGCAGTTCTTC
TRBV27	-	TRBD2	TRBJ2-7	CASSGVGGAYEQYF	TGTGCCAGCAGTGGGGTCGGGGGGGCCTACGAGCAGTACTTC
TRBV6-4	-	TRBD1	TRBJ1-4	CASRPTGARNEKLFF	TGTGCCAGCAGGCCGACAGGGGCACGCAATGAAAAACTGTTTTTT
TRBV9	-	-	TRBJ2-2	CASSARDVPGGELFF	TGTGCCAGCAGCGCCCGGGACGTACCAGGGGGGGAGCTGTTTTTT
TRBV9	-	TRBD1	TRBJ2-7	CASSTSGTGFDEQYF	TGTGCCAGCAGCACCTCCGGGACAGGCTTCGACGAGCAGTACTTC
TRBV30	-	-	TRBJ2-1	CAWSVPIETRSYNEQFF	TGTGCCTGGAGTGTACCCATCGAGACTAGATCTTACAATGAGCAGTTCTTC
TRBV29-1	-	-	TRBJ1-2	CSVLTRDGSYGYTF	TGCAGCGTTTTAACCCGGGACGGGAGTTATGGCTACACCTTC
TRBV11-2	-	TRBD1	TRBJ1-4	CASSSRTGTVPGKLFF	TGTGCCAGCAGCTCTCGGACAGGGACTGTTCCAGGAAAACTGTTTTTT
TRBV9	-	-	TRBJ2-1	CASSVGIGEYNEQFF	TGTGCCAGCAGCGTGGGAATCGGGGAGTACAATGAGCAGTTCTTC
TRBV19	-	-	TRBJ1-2	CASSNSPQAIYGYTF	TGTGCCAGTAGTAACAGTCCCCAAGCAATCTATGGCTACACCTTC
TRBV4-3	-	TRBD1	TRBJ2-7	CASSQAETGSLEQYF	TGCGCCAGCAGCCAAGCTGAGACAGGGTCTCTCGAGCAGTACTTC
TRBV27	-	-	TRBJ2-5	CASSPNPPWGPHF	TGTGCCAGCAGTCCAAACCCCCCCTGGGGCCCTCACTTC
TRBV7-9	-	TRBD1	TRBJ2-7	CASKARDRGRLNEQYF	TGTGCCAGCAAGGCCCGGGACAGGGGGCGTCTGAACGAGCAGTACTTC
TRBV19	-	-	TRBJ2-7	CASSIGSSGLYEQYF	TGTGCCAGTAGTATCGGATCTTCGGGTCTCTACGAGCAGTACTTC
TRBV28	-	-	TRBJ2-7	CASSLLGRVYEQYF	TGTGCCAGCAGTTTATTGGGCAGGGTCTACGAGCAGTACTTC
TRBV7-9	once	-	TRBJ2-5	CASSDSQYQETQYF	TGTGCCAGCAGCGATAGCCAGTACCAAGAGACCCAGTACTTC